This T cell receptor beta chain was retrieved from a study of blood T cell repertoires in COVID-19. The overall study: COVID-19 samples collected from the United States, Italy and Spain covered acute and convalescent phases. T cells, B-cell-depleted T cells, or PBMCs provided the cDNA or gDNA that served as material.

Original processing notes: Reference gene primers were amplified, and this amplification served to estimate nucleated cell counts. Here immunoSEQ multiplex PCR was the method, and the copy in TCRdb shows in-frame clones only, minus some. The DNA was the basis for D and trimming; V, J and clone size are from that table. The repertoire consists of fewer than 250,000 clones, with 80% to 85% occurring once and the leading ten covering about 20%. This CDR3 spans 14 amino acids. J gave up 5 bases and V 5 bases, and 8 bases lay outside the gene matches. Germline V gene lookup returns CDR1 MDHEN and CDR2 SYDVKM.

The receptor's source is a man younger than 40 with active or convalescent COVID-19. Sequencing was carried out using peripheral blood. The chain joins TRBV28 to TRBJ2-7; 8 bases fit TRBD1. The CDR3 reads CASSPPDRDHEQYF. CDR3 sequence (DNA): TGTGCCAGCAGTCCCCCGGACAGGGACCACGAGCAGTACTTC. The variable domain in full, with the rest retrieved from reference TRBV28 and TRBJ2-7, is DVKVTQSSRYLVKRTGEKVFLECVQDMDHENMFWYRQDPGLGLRLIYFSYDVKMKEKGDIPEGYSVSREKKERFSLILESASTNQTSMYLCASSPPDRDHEQYFGPGTRLTVT.